The TCR beta chain under discussion was sequenced for a study of T cell responses to AZD1222 COVID-19 vaccine. Sequenced by immunoSEQ multiplex PCR; TCRdb stores in-frame clones only, minus some. This table has 95,000 to 100,000 clones, about 89% appearing once. The specimen was peripheral blood, collected 28 days after the second AZD1222 dose. The receptor comes from an adult who received the AZD1222 COVID-19 vaccine.

CDR3 residues: CASSWTGSDTEAFF. The CDR3 DNA sequence: TGCGCCAGCAGCTGGACAGGGTCGGACACTGAAGCTTTCTTT. The chain is built from TRBV4-1 and TRBJ1-1, with 8 bases fitting TRBD1. The length of the CDR3 is 14 residues. Trimming removed 5 bases from V and 3 bases from J; junction bases left unmatched: 5. Germline V gene data show CDR1 as MGHRA and CDR2 as YSYEKL.